The present T cell receptor beta chain was sequenced within a study of molecular identifiers for immune sequencing clone quantification. The overall study: Replicate experiments took RNA from about 21,000 or 97,000 naive CD8 cells, divided it five ways and sequenced four.

TCRdb reprocessed the PCR reads via MiXCR and lists one record per CDR3 protein. This sample has around 480,000 distinct CDR3 sequences, with around 21% found just once. General study findings and limits: Clones that had above 20 RNA copies took up over 97% of effector molecules but under 1% in naive cells.

This CDR3 contains 19 residues. Germline assignment: CDR1 SGHVS and CDR2 FNYEAQ. This clonotype was counted once. No antigen is known for it. This could be a read error, since a much larger clone is one nucleotide away. This receptor was obtained from a human donor in good health. Some libraries in this study had Jurkat cell RNA spiked in. The V call is TRBV7-6, the J call TRBJ1-1, with 11 bases aligning to TRBD1. Sequencing was done on a sample of naive CD8+ T cells from blood, with Jurkat cell RNA spiked in. Subset here: FACS-sorted CD8+CD4-CCR7+CD45RA+ naive T cells. The CDR3 coding sequence is TGTGCCAGCAGCTTAGATATGGGGACAGGGGGACGCATGAACACTGAAGCTTCCTTT. The encoded protein is CASSLDMGTGGRMNTEASF.